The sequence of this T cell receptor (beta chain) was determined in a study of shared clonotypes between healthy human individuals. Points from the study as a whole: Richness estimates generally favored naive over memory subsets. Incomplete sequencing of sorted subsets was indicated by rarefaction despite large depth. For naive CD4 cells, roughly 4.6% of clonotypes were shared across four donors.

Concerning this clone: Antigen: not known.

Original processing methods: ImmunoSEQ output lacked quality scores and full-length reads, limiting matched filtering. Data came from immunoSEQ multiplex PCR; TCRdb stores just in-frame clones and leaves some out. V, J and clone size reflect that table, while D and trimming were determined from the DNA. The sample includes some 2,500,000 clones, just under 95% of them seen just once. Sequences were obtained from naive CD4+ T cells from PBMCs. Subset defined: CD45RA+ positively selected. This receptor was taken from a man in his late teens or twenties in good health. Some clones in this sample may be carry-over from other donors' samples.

The CDR3 is CASSREPGPRTHQPQHF. As DNA, the CDR3 is TGTGCCAGCAGCCGAGAGCCGGGACCCCGAACCCATCAGCCCCAGCATTTT. V usage is TRBV7-8 and J usage is TRBJ1-5, with a possible D match to TRBD1 (5 bases). The CDR3 is 17 residues long. Trimming took off 5 bases at V and 5 bases at J, with 22 bases between the two ends. CDR1 is SGHVS, CDR2 FQNEAQ, per germline.